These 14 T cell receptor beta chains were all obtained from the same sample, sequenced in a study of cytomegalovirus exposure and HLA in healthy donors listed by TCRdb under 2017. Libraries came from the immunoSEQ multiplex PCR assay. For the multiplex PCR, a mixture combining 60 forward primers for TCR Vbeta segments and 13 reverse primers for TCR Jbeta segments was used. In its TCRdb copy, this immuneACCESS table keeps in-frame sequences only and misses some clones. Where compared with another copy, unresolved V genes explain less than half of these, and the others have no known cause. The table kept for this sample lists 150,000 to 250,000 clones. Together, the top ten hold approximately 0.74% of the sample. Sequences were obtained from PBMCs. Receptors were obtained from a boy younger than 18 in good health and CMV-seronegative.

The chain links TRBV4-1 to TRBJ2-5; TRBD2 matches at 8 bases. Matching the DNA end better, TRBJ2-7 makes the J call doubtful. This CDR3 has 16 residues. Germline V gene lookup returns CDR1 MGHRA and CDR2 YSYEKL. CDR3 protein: CASSQEKAGVAYEQYF. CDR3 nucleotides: TGCGCCAGCAGCCAAGAAAAAGCGGGGGTAGCCTACGAGCAGTACTTC.

The chain's CDR3 is CASSSAENNSPLHF. The CDR3 region has the DNA TGCGCCAGCAGCTCCGCAGAAAACAATTCACCCCTCCACTTT. The rearrangement joins TRBV5-1 to TRBJ1-6; D unclear. V was cut by 3 bases and J by 7 bases, with 11 bases left in between. Germline V CDR1 and CDR2: SGHRS, YFSETQ. CDR3 size: 14 residues.

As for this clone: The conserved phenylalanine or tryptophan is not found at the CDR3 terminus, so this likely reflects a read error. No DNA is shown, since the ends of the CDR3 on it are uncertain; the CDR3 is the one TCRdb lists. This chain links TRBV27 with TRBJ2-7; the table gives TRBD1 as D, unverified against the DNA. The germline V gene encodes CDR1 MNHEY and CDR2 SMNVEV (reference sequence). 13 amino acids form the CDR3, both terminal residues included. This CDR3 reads CASSLSRHSPPNL.

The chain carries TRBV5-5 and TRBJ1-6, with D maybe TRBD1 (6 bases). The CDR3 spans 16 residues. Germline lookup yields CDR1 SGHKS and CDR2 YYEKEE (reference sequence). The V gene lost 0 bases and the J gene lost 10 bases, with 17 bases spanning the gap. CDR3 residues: CASSLDLGAGESPLHF. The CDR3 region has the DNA TGTGCCAGCAGCTTGGATCTGGGGGCCGGTGAATCACCCCTCCACTTT.

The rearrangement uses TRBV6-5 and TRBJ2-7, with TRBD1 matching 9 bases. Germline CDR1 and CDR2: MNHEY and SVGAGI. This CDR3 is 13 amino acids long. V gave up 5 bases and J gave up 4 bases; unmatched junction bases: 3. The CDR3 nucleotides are TGTGCCAGCAGTACCGGGACAGGGTACGAGCAGTACTTC. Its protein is CASSTGTGYEQYF.

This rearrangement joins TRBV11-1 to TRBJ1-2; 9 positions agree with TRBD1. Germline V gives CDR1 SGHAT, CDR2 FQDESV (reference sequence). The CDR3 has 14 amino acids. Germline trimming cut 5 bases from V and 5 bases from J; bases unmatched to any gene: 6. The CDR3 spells CASSNIQGAYGYTF. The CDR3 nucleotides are TGTGCCAGCAGCAATATACAGGGGGCGTATGGCTACACCTTC.

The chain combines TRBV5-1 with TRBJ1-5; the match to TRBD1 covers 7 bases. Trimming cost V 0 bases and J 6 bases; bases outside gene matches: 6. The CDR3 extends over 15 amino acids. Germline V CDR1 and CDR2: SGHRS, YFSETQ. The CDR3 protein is CASSLVAGGAQPQHF. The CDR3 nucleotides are TGCGCCAGCAGCTTGGTGGCAGGGGGAGCTCAGCCCCAGCATTTT.

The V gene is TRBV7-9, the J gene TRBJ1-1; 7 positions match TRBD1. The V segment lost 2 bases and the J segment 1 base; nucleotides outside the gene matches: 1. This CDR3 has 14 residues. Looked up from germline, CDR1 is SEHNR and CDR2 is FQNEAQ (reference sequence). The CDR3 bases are TGTGCCAGCAGCTTACAGGGGGAGAACACTGAAGCTTTCTTT. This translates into CASSLQGENTEAFF.

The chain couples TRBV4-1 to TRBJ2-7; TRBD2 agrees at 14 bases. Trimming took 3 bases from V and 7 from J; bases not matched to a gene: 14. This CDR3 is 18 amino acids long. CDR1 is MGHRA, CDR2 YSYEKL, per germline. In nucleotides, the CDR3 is TGCGCCAGCAGCCAGGATAGACTAGCGGGGGGGATTGAGGATGAGCAGTACTTC. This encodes CASSQDRLAGGIEDEQYF.

This CDR3 reads CASSSILDSTLGELFF. The CDR3 coding sequence is TGCGCCAGCAGCTCCATCTTAGACAGCACCCTTGGGGAGCTGTTTTTT. V gene TRBV5-1 combines with J gene TRBJ2-2, with TRBD1 as a possible D gene (5 bases). CDR3 size: 16 residues. The V gene's germline CDR1 is SGHRS and CDR2 YFSETQ. Trimming removed 3 bases at V and 8 bases at J, with 20 bases between.

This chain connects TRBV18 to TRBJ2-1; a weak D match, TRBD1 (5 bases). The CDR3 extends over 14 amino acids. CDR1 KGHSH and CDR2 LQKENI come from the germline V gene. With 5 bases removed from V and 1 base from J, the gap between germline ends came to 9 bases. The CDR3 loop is CASSRQQSYNEQFF. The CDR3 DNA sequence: TGTGCCAGCTCAAGACAGCAGTCCTACAATGAGCAGTTCTTC. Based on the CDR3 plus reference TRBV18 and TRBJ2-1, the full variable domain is NAGVMQNPRHLVRRRGQEARLRCSPMKGHSHVYWYRQLPEEGLKFMVYLQKENIIDESGMPKERFSAEFPKEGPSILRIQQVVRGDSAAYFCASSRQQSYNEQFFGPGTRLTVL.

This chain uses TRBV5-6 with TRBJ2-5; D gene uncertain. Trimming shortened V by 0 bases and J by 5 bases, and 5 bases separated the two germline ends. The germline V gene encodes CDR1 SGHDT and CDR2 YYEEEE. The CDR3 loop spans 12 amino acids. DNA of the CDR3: TGTGCCAGCAGCTTGGTCGGGGAGACCCAGTACTTC. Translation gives CASSLVGETQYF.

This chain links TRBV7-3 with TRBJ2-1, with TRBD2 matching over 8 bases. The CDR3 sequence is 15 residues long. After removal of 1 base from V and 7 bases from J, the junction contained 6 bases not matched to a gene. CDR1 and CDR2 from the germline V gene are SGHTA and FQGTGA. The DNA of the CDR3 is TGTGCCAGCAGCTTAAACAACCGGGGGGGAAATGAGCAGTTCTTC. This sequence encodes CASSLNNRGGNEQFF.

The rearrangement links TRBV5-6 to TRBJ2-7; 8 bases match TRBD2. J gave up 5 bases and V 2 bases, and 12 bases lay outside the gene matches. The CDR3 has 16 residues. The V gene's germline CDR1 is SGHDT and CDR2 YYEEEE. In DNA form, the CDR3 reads TGTGCCAGCAGCTTCGGGGGGGCGCCGAGTCTCAACGAGCAGTACTTC. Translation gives CASSFGGAPSLNEQYF.